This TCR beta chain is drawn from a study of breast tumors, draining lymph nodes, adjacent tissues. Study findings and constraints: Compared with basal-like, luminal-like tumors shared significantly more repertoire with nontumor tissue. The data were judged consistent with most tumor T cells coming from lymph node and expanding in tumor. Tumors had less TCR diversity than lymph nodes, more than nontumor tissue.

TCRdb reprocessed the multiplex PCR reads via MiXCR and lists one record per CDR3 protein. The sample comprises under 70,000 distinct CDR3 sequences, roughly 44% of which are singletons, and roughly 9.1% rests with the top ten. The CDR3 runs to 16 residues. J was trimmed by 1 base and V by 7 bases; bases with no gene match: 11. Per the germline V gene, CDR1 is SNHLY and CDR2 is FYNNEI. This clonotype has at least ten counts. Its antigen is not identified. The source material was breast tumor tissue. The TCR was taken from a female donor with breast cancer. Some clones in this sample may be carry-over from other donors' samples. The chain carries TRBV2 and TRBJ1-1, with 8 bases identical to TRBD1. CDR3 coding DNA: TGTGCCAGCAATCCCGGGACAGGCCAATGGAACACTGAAGCTTTCTTT. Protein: CASNPGTGQWNTEAFF. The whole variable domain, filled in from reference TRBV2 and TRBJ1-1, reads EPEVTQTPSHQVTQMGQEVILRCVPISNHLYFYWYRQILGQKVEFLVSFYNNEISEKSEIFDDQFSVERPDGSNFTLKIRSTKLEDSAMYFCASNPGTGQWNTEAFFGQGTRLTVV.